This TCR beta chain was recorded in a study of blood T cells in healthy people across ages. Notes on the study in general: Long-lived and aged donors differed, with more naive CD4+ cells and higher diversity in the long-lived.

Concerning this clonotype: Its antigen is as yet unknown.

Donor samples were obtained from healthy Caucasian individuals from Russia, aged about 6 to 100. A second PCR, run for about 6 to 11 cycles, used a sample-barcoded 5' primer plus a J-beta primer mix. A minimum of 3 million CDR3-containing paired-end reads was obtained for each sample. Via MiXCR, TCRdb re-called the 5' RACE reads, giving one row per CDR3 protein. The sample shows 890,000 or so distinct CDR3 sequences, roughly 60% of them seen only once. Germline loops: CDR1 DFQATT, CDR2 SNEGSKA (reference sequence). CDR3 length equals 13 residues. V gave up 5 bases and J gave up 2 bases; unmatched junction bases: 3.

The clonotype originates from a young man in good health. Specimen: blood. V is TRBV20-1 and J is TRBJ2-5, with 9 bases fitting TRBD1. The CDR3 sequence is CSARDRAQETQYF. Here the CDR3 DNA reads TGCAGTGCTCGGGACAGGGCGCAAGAGACCCAGTACTTC.